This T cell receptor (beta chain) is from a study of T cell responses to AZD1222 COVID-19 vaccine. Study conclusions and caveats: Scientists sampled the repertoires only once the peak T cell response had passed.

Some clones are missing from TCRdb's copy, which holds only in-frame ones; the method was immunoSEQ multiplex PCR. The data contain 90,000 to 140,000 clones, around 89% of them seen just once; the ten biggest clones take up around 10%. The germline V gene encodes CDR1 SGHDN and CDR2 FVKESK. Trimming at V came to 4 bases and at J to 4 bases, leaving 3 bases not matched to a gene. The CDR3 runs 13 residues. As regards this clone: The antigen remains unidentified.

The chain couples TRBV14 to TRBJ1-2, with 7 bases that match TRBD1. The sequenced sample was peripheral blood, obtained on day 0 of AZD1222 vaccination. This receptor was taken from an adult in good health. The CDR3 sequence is CASSPQGSYGYTF. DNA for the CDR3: TGTGCCAGCAGCCCACAGGGGAGCTATGGCTACACCTTC. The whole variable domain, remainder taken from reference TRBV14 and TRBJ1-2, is EAGVTQFPSHSVIEKGQTVTLRCDPISGHDNLYWYRRVMGKEIKFLLHFVKESKQDESGMPNNRFLAERTGGTYSTLKVQPAELEDSGVYFCASSPQGSYGYTFGSGTRLTVV.